This TCR beta chain was recovered during a study of blood T cell repertoires in COVID-19. Germline lookup yields CDR1 SGDLS and CDR2 YYNGEE. Trimming took 0 bases from V and 9 from J, leaving 13 bases between them. The CDR3 runs to 15 residues. Clones were sequenced by immunoSEQ multiplex PCR, and TCRdb holds only the in-frame ones, with some missing. The data hold 310,000 or so clones, with roughly 86% observed a single time. The sample was peripheral blood. V and J are TRBV9 and TRBJ1-6; tentative D call: TRBD1 (5 bases). This receptor was obtained from a man in his 70s with acute or convalescent COVID-19. The CDR3 DNA follows: TGTGCCAGCAGCGTAGATGGCAGGGTAGGTTCACCCCTCCACTTT. It encodes CASSVDGRVGSPLHF.